Listed here are 26 T cell receptor beta chains from one sample, sequenced in a study of shared clonotypes between healthy human individuals. Sequencing was performed with immunoSEQ multiplex PCR; in TCRdb, only in-frame clones are kept and a portion is missing. The profile covers nearly 2 million clones, with less than 95% appearing a single time and roughly 1.2% taken by the ten largest. Naive CD8 populations comprised CD45RO-negative cells positively selected for CCR7, excluding terminally differentiated effector memory CD45RA+ cells. Sequenced input: naive CD8+ T cells sorted from blood. Receptor source: a man in his late teens or twenties in good health.

J is TRBJ1-1 and V is TRBV28, with a possible D match to TRBD1 (6 bases). Trimming took 4 bases from V and 1 from J, leaving 13 bases between them. The CDR3 covers 15 residues. Germline values: CDR1 MDHEN, CDR2 SYDVKM. The CDR3 bases are TGTGCCAGCAGTTACCCGACAGGAGGGAACACTGAAGCTTTCTTT. This sequence encodes CASSYPTGGNTEAFF.

This chain links TRBV18 with TRBJ2-7; D is unclear. The CDR3 is 15 residues long. In germline, CDR1 is KGHSH, CDR2 LQKENI. Trimming shortened V by 3 bases and J by 6 bases, and 18 bases separated the two germline ends. CDR3 nucleotide sequence: TGTGCCAGCTCACCCCCCTTCTCGGACGAAGGCGAGCAGTACTTC. Encoded protein: CASSPPFSDEGEQYF.

This chain links TRBV2 with TRBJ2-7; 7 nucleotides line up with TRBD2. Germline trimming cut 3 bases from V and 6 bases from J; bases unmatched to any gene: 2. This CDR3 region has 12 residues. Germline CDR1 SNHLY, CDR2 FYNNEI. CDR3 sequence reads: CASSDGLGEQYF. CDR3 nucleotides: TGTGCCAGCAGTGATGGACTAGGCGAGCAGTACTTC.

The chain uses TRBV14 and TRBJ2-7; the match to TRBD1 covers 8 bases. Germline lookup yields CDR1 SGHDN and CDR2 FVKESK. CDR3 length equals 16 residues. J gave up 3 bases and V 1 base, and 8 bases lay outside the gene matches. The CDR3 region is CASSQGQTGAGYEQYF. CDR3 DNA: TGTGCCAGCAGCCAAGGCCAGACAGGGGCAGGCTACGAGCAGTACTTC.

The CDR3 protein is CSVVASRDYGYTF. CDR3 DNA: TGCAGCGTTGTTGCCTCCAGGGACTATGGCTACACCTTC. The rearrangement uses TRBV29-1 and TRBJ1-2, with D possibly TRBD1 on 5 matching bases. V dropped 4 bases and J dropped 3 bases, with 12 bases sitting between them. The CDR3 sequence is 13 residues long. Germline CDR1 reads SQVTM; CDR2 reads ANQGSEA.

As DNA, the CDR3 is TGTGCCAGCAGCCCACTCCCCGTACAGGAGGACTATGGCTACACCTTC. This sequence encodes CASSPLPVQEDYGYTF. The V and J genes are TRBV27 and TRBJ1-2; tentative D call: TRBD1 (5 bases). Germline V CDR1 and CDR2: MNHEY, SMNVEV (reference sequence). Between the trimmed V and J ends, which lost 6 bases and 3 bases, there was a span of 20 bases. The length of the CDR3 is 16 residues.

The chain joins TRBV7-8 to TRBJ1-5; 7 positions agree with TRBD1. This CDR3 region has 14 residues. Germline V gene data show CDR1 as SGHVS and CDR2 as FQNEAQ. Trimming took 5 bases from V and 8 from J; bases not matched to a gene: 9. The CDR3 DNA sequence: TGTGCCAGCAGCCCGTCGACAGGGTCGGAGCCCCAGCATTTT. It codes for CASSPSTGSEPQHF.

The rearrangement joins TRBV7-9 to TRBJ2-3; 8 bases match TRBD1. Losses at the gene ends were 4 bases for V and 4 bases for J; bases not matched to a gene: 13. From germline, CDR1 is SEHNR and CDR2 FQNEAQ (reference sequence). The CDR3 length is 17 residues. The CDR3 coding sequence is TGTGCCAGCAGCTCGAACAGGGGGAGTATCGATGCAGATACGCAGTATTTT. It yields the protein CASSSNRGSIDADTQYF.

V is TRBV2 and J is TRBJ2-4; D gene ambiguous. The CDR3 is made up of 14 amino acids. Germline V CDR1 and CDR2: SNHLY, FYNNEI. Deletions cut 7 bases from V and 3 bases from J, with 13 bases between. The CDR3 region is CASNDAHLKNIQYF. The CDR3 bases are TGTGCCAGCAACGATGCCCACCTCAAAAACATTCAGTACTTC.

About this clone itself: The same CDR3 is also encoded by other DNA sequences in this sample. The chain joins TRBV6-5 to TRBJ2-7; no firm D call. Trimming stripped 0 bases from V and 4 bases from J, with 7 bases between. Per the germline V gene, CDR1 is MNHEY and CDR2 is SVGAGI. CDR3 length: 13 residues. The CDR3 protein is CASSYSSQYEQYF. The CDR3, as DNA: TGTGCCAGCAGTTACTCGAGCCAATACGAGCAGTACTTC.

This clone was detected once. Other DNA sequences in the same sample also yield this CDR3. The genes are TRBV4-1 and TRBJ1-2; D might be TRBD1 (6 bases). V lost 1 base, J lost 3 bases, and 12 bases lay in between. Germline V lookup: CDR1 MGHRA, CDR2 YSYEKL. This CDR3 spans 15 amino acids. DNA of the CDR3: TGCGCCAGCAGCCAAGTGTCGGGGGGCGACTATGGCTACACCTTC. It translates to CASSQVSGGDYGYTF.

This chain uses TRBV27 with TRBJ2-7; 9 bases agree with TRBD2. V was pared by 1 base and J by 2 bases, with 9 bases of the junction left unmatched. The germline gives CDR1 MNHEY, CDR2 SMNVEV (reference sequence). This CDR3 region has 17 residues. The CDR3 nucleotides are TGTGCCAGCAGTTTATTGAAGCCTAGCGGGGCAGCCTACGAGCAGTACTTC. Translated: CASSLLKPSGAAYEQYF.

This sequence joins TRBV27 and TRBJ2-1; the D is unclear. The germline V gene has CDR1 MNHEY and CDR2 SMNVEV (reference sequence). The CDR3 runs 13 residues. The V end was cut by 7 bases, the J end by 11 bases, with 18 bases between. The CDR3 sequence: CASMDLVSGKQFF. The DNA of the CDR3 is TGTGCCAGCATGGATCTGGTGTCTGGGAAGCAGTTCTTC.

This sequence joins TRBV7-6 and TRBJ1-4; no definite D call. Germline V CDR1 and CDR2: SGHVS, FNYEAQ. The CDR3 has 14 residues. V lost 1 base and J lost 6, with 9 bases in between. CDR3 nucleotide sequence: TGTGCCAGCAGCTTAGTGCTGGAAGATGAAAAACTGTTTTTT. It encodes CASSLVLEDEKLFF.

The chain couples TRBV2 to TRBJ1-1, with D possibly being TRBD1 (6 bases). Deletions cut 3 bases from V and 8 bases from J, with 16 bases between. The CDR3 sequence is 14 residues long. Germline CDR1 reads SNHLY; CDR2 reads FYNNEI. The CDR3: CASSEATGGREAFF. CDR3 in DNA: TGTGCCAGCAGTGAGGCTACTGGGGGGCGCGAAGCTTTCTTT.

This clone has only one observation. J is TRBJ1-4 and V is TRBV11-2; no definite D call. CDR3 length equals 14 residues. Per germline, CDR1 SGHAT and CDR2 FQNNGV. V gave up 1 base and J gave up 6 bases, with 9 bases separating them. CDR3 in amino acids: CASSLGGEDEKLFF. In DNA form, the CDR3 reads TGTGCCAGCAGCTTAGGTGGGGAGGATGAAAAACTGTTTTTT.

The chain is built from TRBV6-6 and TRBJ1-1, with D perhaps matching TRBD1 (6 bases). The germline V gene has CDR1 MNHNY and CDR2 SVGAGI (reference sequence). The germline V and J ends were trimmed by 6 bases and 0 bases, with 8 bases remaining between them. The CDR3 spans 13 residues. CDR3 protein: CASSGTLNTEAFF. The CDR3 DNA follows: TGTGCCAGCAGCGGGACACTGAACACTGAAGCTTTCTTT.

The chain employs TRBV4-1 and TRBJ2-5; D not certain. The V gene's germline CDR1 is MGHRA and CDR2 YSYEKL. The CDR3 runs 15 residues. The germline V and J ends were trimmed by 1 base and 5 bases, with 14 bases remaining between them. The CDR3 is CASSQGPSERETQYF. In DNA, the CDR3 is TGCGCCAGCAGCCAAGGGCCTTCCGAAAGGGAGACCCAGTACTTC.

The genes are TRBV13 and TRBJ2-7, with D possibly TRBD1 on 6 matching bases. Trimming pared 5 bases from V and 3 bases from J, leaving 14 bases between. Germline V gene data show CDR1 as PRHDT and CDR2 as FYEKMQ (reference sequence). CDR3 length equals 14 residues. The CDR3 loop reads CASSLTGQIYEQYF. In DNA form, the CDR3 reads TGTGCCAGCAGCCTCACAGGGCAAATCTACGAGCAGTACTTC. The entire variable domain, with the rest obtained from reference TRBV13 and TRBJ2-7, is as follows: AAGVIQSPRHLIKEKRETATLKCYPIPRHDTVYWYQQGPGQDPQFLISFYEKMQSDKGSIPDRFSAQQFSDYHSELNMSSLELGDSALYFCASSLTGQIYEQYFGPGTRLTVT.

V usage is TRBV28 and J usage is TRBJ2-7; D is unclear. Trimming took 6 bases from V and 0 from J, leaving 6 bases between them. This CDR3 region has 12 residues. The germline gives CDR1 MDHEN, CDR2 SYDVKM. CDR3 amino acids: CASRAPSYEQYF. CDR3 nucleotides: TGTGCCAGCAGAGCACCCTCCTACGAGCAGTACTTC.

In its sample, this clone was seen once. This chain links TRBV19 with TRBJ1-3, with 7 bases aligning to TRBD1. From germline, CDR1 is LNHDA and CDR2 SQIVND (reference sequence). The V gene end was trimmed by 6 bases and the J gene end by 2 bases; junction bases not matched to a gene: 10. This CDR3 has 16 residues. The CDR3 loop reads CASSPLTGIAGNTIYF. In DNA, the CDR3 is TGTGCCAGTAGCCCCTTGACAGGGATTGCTGGAAACACCATATATTTT.

This clone appeared once. This rearrangement joins TRBV4-1 to TRBJ2-3; D is undetermined. The ends were cut back, 1 base at V and 1 base at J, with 9 bases in the middle. CDR1 MGHRA and CDR2 YSYEKL come from the germline V gene. This CDR3 has 15 amino acids. CDR3 amino acids: CASSQAVQGTDTQYF. The CDR3 nucleotides are TGCGCCAGCAGCCAAGCGGTTCAGGGCACAGATACGCAGTATTTT.

This clone was seen only once. This rearrangement joins TRBV7-9 to TRBJ2-3; D possibly uses TRBD1 or TRBD2 (5 bases each). The CDR3 length is 17 residues. Trimming stripped 0 bases from V and 2 bases from J, with 15 bases between. CDR1 is SEHNR, CDR2 FQNEAQ, per germline (reference sequence). The chain's CDR3 is CASSLASEGPNTDTQYF. The CDR3 coding sequence is TGTGCCAGCAGCTTAGCGAGTGAGGGGCCTAACACAGATACGCAGTATTTT.

This chain joins TRBV6-4 and TRBJ1-1; D unclear. Germline V CDR1 and CDR2: MRHNA, SNTAGT. The V and J ends lost 2 bases and 1 base respectively, with 8 bases between them. The CDR3 covers 14 residues. CDR3: CASSDTLGNTEAFF. CDR3 DNA sequence: TGTGCCAGCAGTGACACCCTGGGGAACACTGAAGCTTTCTTT.

The chain joins TRBV7-2 to TRBJ2-1, with D perhaps TRBD2 (5 bases). This CDR3 comprises 14 residues. Germline CDR1 reads SGHTA; CDR2 reads FQGNSA. V was trimmed by 4 bases and J by 10 bases, leaving 17 bases between them. CDR3 sequence reads: CASSSGFLGWEQFF. In DNA, the CDR3 is TGTGCCAGCAGCTCGGGGTTTTTAGGGTGGGAGCAGTTCTTC. Full variable domain (outside the CDR3, taken from reference TRBV7-2 and TRBJ2-1): GAGVSQSPSNKVTEKGKDVELRCDPISGHTALYWYRQSLGQGLEFLIYFQGNSAPDKSGLPSDRFSAERTGGSVSTLTIQRTQQEDSAVYLCASSSGFLGWEQFFGPGTRLTVL.

The J gene is TRBJ2-5, the V gene TRBV6-5; D possibly corresponds to TRBD1 (6 bases). Trimming removed 0 bases at V and 2 bases at J, with 13 bases between. The germline V gene has CDR1 MNHEY and CDR2 SVGAGI. This CDR3 contains 16 residues. For the CDR3, the DNA is TGTGCCAGCAGTTACTCGGCAGGGGTTCAGCAAGAGACCCAGTACTTC. Translating gives CASSYSAGVQQETQYF.